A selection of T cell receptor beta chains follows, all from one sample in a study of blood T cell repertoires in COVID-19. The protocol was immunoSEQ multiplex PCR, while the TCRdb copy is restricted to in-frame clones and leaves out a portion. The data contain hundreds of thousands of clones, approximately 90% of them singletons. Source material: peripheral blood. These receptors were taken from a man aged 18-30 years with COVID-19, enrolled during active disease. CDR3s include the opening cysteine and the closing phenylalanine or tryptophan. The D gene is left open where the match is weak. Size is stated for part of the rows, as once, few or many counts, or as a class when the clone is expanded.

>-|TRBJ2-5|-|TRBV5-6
TGTGCCAGCAGCTGGGCTAGCAGGACGGGAGAGACCCAGTACTTC
CASSWASRTGETQYF
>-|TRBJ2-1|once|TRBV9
TGTGCCAGCAGCGTAGCTCCCAGCGGACGTACCTATGAGCAGTTCTTC
CASSVAPSGRTYEQFF
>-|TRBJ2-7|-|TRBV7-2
TGTGCCAGCAGCTTGAACTCGGCCTACGAGCAGTACTTC
CASSLNSAYEQYF
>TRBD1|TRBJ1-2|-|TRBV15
TGTGCCACCAGCAGAGAATTATCGGGGCAGGGGGTAAGAGGGTACACCTTC
CATSRELSGQGVRGYTF
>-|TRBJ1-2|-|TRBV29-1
TGCAGCGTTCTAGGGACCGCCTGGGGGGGTGGCTACACCTTC
CSVLGTAWGGGYTF
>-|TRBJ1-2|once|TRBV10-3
TGTGCCATCAGTGAGAACGGGGGGGGTTCGGACTATGGCTACACCTTC
CAISENGGGSDYGYTF
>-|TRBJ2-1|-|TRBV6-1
TGTGCCAGCAGTGATGGGAGAGGGTCCTACAATGAGCAGTTCTTC
CASSDGRGSYNEQFF
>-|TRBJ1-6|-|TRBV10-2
TGCGCCAGCAGTGGTCTGGAGGGAGAAGGTTCACCCCTCCACTTT
CASSGLEGEGSPLHF
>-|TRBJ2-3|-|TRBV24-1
TGTGCCACCAGTGACCCCAGGGAGGCAGATACGCAGTATTTT
CATSDPREADTQYF
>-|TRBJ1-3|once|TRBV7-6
TGTGCCAGCAGCTCGACAGCAAACACCATATATTTT
CASSSTANTIYF
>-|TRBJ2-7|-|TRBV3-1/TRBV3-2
TGTGCCAGCAGCCAAGAGGCTAGAACCTACTACGAGCAGTACTTC
CASSQEARTYYEQYF
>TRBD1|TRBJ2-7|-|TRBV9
TGTGCCAGCAGCGTAGATCCGGGACAGGGGGCAGGGGAGCAGTACTTC
CASSVDPGQGAGEQYF
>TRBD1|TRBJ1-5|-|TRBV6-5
TGTGCCAGCAGTTACTCGATACAGGGGAATCAGCCCCAGCATTTT
CASSYSIQGNQPQHF
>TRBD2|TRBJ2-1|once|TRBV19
TGTGCCAGTAGTGCCCGCGGGAGCTCCTACAATGAGCAGTTCTTC
CASSARGSSYNEQFF
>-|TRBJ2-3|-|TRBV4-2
TGTGCCAGCAGCCAAGAGACTCTAGCATTTCCCACAGATACGCAGTATTTT
CASSQETLAFPTDTQYF
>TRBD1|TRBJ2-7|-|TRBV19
TGTGCCAGTAGTCAGGGGGTTAGCGCAACCTACGAGCAGTACTTC
CASSQGVSATYEQYF
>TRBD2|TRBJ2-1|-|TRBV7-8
TGTGCCAGCAGCGCTAGCGGGAGGAGTGAGCAGTTCTTC
CASSASGRSEQFF
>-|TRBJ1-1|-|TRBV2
TGTGCCAGCAGTGAAGGCCTCTTGAGCGCTGAAGCTTTCTTT
CASSEGLLSAEAFF
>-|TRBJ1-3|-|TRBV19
TGTGCCAGTAGCGACGTTGGCGGAAGGAACACCATATATTTT
CASSDVGGRNTIYF
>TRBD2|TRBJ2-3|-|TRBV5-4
TGTGCCAGCAGCTTGGTGAGAGCGGGAGCGGCAGATACGCAGTATTTT
CASSLVRAGAADTQYF
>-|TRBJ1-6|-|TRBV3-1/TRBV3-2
TGTGCCAGCAGCCAAGATTCGAGTCCTACTGGTAATTCACCCCTCCACTTT
CASSQDSSPTGNSPLHF
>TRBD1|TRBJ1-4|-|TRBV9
TGTGCCAGCAGCGAGTGGACAGGGGGGGCTGAAAAACTGTTTTTT
CASSEWTGGAEKLFF
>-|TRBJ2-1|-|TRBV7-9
TGTGCCAGCAAGTCAGCTGGGACTCCCTACAATGAGCAGTTCTTC
CASKSAGTPYNEQFF
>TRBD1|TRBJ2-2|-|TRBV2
TGTGCCAGCAGCGACCGGACAGGTGGGACCGGGGAGCTGTTTTTT
CASSDRTGGTGELFF
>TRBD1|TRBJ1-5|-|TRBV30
TGTGCCTGGAGTCGACAGGGAGATCAGCCCCAGCATTTT
CAWSRQGDQPQHF
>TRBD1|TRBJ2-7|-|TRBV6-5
TGTGCCAGCAGTTACGGACAGGGCCCCTACGAGCAGTACTTC
CASSYGQGPYEQYF
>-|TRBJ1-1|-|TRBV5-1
TGCGCCAGCAGCGCCCCCGGGGGTACGGACGCTTTCTTT
CASSAPGGTDAFF
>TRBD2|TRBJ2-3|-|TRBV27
TGTGCCAGCAAGGGACTAGCGGGAGTACCGCCACTTGGGGCAGATACGCAGTATTTT
CASKGLAGVPPLGADTQYF
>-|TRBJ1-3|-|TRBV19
TGTGCCAGTAGTATAGATCTACTCTCTGGAAACACCATATATTTT
CASSIDLLSGNTIYF
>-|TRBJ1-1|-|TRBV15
TGTGCCACCAGCAGAGATATTGGGACTCTGGCTAACACTGAAGCTTTCTTT
CATSRDIGTLANTEAFF
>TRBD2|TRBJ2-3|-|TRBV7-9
TGTGCCAGCAGCTTCTGGGGGGGTAGCACAGATACGCAGTATTTT
CASSFWGGSTDTQYF
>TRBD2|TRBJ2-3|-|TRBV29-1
TGCAGCGTGGATAGCGGGGGGGCTTTAGATACGCAGTATTTT
CSVDSGGALDTQYF
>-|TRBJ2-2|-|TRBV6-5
TGTGCCAGCAGTCTCGGGACTCAGCGTGACGGGGAGCTGTTTTTT
CASSLGTQRDGELFF
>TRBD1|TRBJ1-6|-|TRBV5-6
TGTGCCAGCAGCTTCTACACAGGGGTTAATTCACCCCTCCACTTT
CASSFYTGVNSPLHF
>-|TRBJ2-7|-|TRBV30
TGTGCCTGGAGTGAGAGGGAGGCTCTCGAGCAGTACTTC
CAWSEREALEQYF
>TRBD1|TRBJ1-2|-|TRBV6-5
TGTGCCAGCAGTTACGGGACAGACTATGGCTACACCTTC
CASSYGTDYGYTF
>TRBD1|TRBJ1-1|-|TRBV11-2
TGTGCCAGCAGCTTAGGGACAGGTGCTGAAGCTTTCTTT
CASSLGTGAEAFF
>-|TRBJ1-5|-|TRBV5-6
TGTGCCAGCAGCGAGGCGGGGAGGATGGAGTCCCAGCATTTT
CASSEAGRMESQHF
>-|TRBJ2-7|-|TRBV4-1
TGCGCCAGCAGCCAAGAACCGTTGCTAGGATCCGAGCAGTACTTC
CASSQEPLLGSEQYF
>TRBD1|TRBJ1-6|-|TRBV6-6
TGTGCCAGCAGTCCCCGGGACAGGGGGGAAAATTCACCCCTCCACTTT
CASSPRDRGENSPLHF
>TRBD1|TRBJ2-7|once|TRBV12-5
TGTGCTAGTGGCCAGGGACAGGGGGGCACCTACGAGCAGTACTTC
CASGQGQGGTYEQYF
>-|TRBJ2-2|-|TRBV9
TGTGCCAGCAGCGCCCCTCTCGGGGGAACCGGGGAGCTGTTTTTT
CASSAPLGGTGELFF
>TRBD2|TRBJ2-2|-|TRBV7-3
TGTGCCAGCAGCTACAGCGGGAGAGGCACCGGGGAGCTGTTTTTT
CASSYSGRGTGELFF
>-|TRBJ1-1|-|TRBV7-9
TGTGCCAGCAGCTTCTTGACTGAAGCTTTCTTT
CASSFLTEAFF
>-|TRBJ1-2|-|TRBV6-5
TGTGCCAGCAGTTACTCTGGGGGGTTTAAGTATGGCTACACCTTC
CASSYSGGFKYGYTF
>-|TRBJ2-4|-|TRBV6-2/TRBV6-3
TGTGCCAGCAGTTACTATGGCAGGGTGGCCAAAAACATTCAGTACTTC
CASSYYGRVAKNIQYF